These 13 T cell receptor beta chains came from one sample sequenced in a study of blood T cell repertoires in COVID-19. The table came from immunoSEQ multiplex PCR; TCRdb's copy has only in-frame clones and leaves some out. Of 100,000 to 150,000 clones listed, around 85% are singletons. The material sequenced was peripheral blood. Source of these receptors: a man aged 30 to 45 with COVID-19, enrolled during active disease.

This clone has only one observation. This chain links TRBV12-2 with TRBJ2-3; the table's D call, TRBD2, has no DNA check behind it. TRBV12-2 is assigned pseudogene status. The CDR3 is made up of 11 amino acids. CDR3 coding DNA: TGTGCAAGTCGCTCCTCGCGGAAACAGTATTTT. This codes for CASRSSRKQYF.

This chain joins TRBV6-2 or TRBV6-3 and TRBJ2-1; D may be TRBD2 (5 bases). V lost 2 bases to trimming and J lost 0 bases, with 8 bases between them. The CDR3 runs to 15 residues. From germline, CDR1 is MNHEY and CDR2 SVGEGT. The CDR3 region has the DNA TGTGCCAGCAGTTACGGACTGAGCTCCTACAATGAGCAGTTCTTC. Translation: CASSYGLSSYNEQFF.

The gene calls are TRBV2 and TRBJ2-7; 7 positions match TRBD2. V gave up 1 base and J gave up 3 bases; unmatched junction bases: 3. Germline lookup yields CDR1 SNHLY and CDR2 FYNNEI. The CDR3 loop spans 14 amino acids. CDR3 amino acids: CASSEGGGFYEQYF. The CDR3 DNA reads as TGTGCCAGCAGTGAAGGGGGGGGATTCTACGAGCAGTACTTC.

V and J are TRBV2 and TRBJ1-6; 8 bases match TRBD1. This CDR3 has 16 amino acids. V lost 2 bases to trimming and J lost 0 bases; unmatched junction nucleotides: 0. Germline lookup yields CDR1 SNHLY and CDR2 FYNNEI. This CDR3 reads CASSETGGSYNSPLHF. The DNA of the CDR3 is TGTGCCAGCAGTGAAACAGGGGGCTCCTATAATTCACCCCTCCACTTT.

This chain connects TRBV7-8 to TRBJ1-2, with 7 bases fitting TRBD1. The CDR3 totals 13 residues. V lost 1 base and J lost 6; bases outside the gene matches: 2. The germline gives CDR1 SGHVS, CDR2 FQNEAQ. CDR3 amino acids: CASSLDRGDGYTF. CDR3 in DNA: TGTGCCAGCAGCTTAGACAGGGGTGATGGCTACACCTTC.

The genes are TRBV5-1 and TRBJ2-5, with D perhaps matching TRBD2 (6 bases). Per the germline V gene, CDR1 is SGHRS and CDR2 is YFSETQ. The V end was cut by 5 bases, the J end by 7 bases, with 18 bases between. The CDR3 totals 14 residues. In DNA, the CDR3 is TGCGCCAGCAGTGGGGACTCAGCCGGAGGGACCCAGTACTTC. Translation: CASSGDSAGGTQYF.

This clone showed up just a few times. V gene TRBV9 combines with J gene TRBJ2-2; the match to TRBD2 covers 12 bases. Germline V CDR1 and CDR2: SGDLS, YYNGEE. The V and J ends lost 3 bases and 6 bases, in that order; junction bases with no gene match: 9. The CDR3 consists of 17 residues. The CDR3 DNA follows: TGTGCCAGCAGCGGCTTACTAGCGGGAGGAGAGGCCGGGGAGCTGTTTTTT. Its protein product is CASSGLLAGGEAGELFF.

CDR3 sequence (DNA): TGTGCCATCAGGGGTGATAGGGGGACTAGCGGGTACAATGAGCAGTTCTTC. Residues: CAIRGDRGTSGYNEQFF. The chain employs TRBV10-3 and TRBJ2-1, with 12 bases matching TRBD2. Trimming cost V 6 bases and J 4 bases; bases outside gene matches: 10. Germline V gene lookup returns CDR1 ENHRY and CDR2 SYGVKD. This CDR3 comprises 17 residues.

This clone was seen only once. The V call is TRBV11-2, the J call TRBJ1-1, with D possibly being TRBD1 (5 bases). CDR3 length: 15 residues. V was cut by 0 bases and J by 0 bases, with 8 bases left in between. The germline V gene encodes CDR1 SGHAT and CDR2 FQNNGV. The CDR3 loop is CASSLEDIMNTEAFF. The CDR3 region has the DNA TGTGCCAGCAGCTTAGAGGACATTATGAACACTGAAGCTTTCTTT.

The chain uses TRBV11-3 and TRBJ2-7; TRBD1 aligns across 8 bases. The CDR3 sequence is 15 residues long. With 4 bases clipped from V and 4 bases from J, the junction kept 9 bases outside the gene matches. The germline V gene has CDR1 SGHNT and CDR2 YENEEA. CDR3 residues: CASSSRGTGSYEQYF. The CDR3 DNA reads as TGTGCCAGCAGCTCCCGCGGGACAGGATCTTACGAGCAGTACTTC.

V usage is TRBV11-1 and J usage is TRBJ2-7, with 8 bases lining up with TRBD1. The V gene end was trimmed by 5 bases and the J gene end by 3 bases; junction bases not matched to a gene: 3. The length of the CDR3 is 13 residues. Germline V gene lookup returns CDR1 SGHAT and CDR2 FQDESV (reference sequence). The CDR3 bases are TGTGCCAGCAGCGCAGGACAGGGCTACGAGCAGTACTTC. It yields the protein CASSAGQGYEQYF.

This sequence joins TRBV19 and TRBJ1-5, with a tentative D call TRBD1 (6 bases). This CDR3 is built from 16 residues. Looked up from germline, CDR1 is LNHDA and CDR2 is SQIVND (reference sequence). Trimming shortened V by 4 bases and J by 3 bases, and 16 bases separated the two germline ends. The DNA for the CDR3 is TGTGCCAGTAGTAACGCCTGGGGGGGGGCCAATCAGCCCCAGCATTTT. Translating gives CASSNAWGGANQPQHF.

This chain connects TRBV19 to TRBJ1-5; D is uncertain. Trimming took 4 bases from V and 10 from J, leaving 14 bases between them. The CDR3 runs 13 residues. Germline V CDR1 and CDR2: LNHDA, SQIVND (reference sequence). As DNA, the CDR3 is TGTGCCAGTAGTACGACTCGACTTCGTCCCCAGCATTTT. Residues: CASSTTRLRPQHF.